This T cell receptor beta chain came from a study of T-cell memory formation after mild COVID-19. This CDR3 has 14 residues. Trimming stripped 5 bases from V and 0 bases from J, with 7 bases between. The table lists this clonotype with a few counts. TCRdb ran MiXCR on the 5' RACE reads and lists one entry per CDR3 protein. The sample holds over 150,000 distinct CDR3 sequences, roughly 18% seen once. The TCR sequence derives from a man between 18 and 29 years old who had mild COVID-19 (a few samples of this study predate the infection). Cell type and time point are not known. Specimen: PBMCs or a T cell subset sorted from them (not recorded which). This sequence joins TRBV12-3 or TRBV12-4 and TRBJ1-4; D not resolved. CDR3 in amino acids: CASSLRATNEKLFF. DNA of the CDR3: TGTGCCAGCAGTCTACGTGCAACTAATGAAAAACTGTTTTTT.